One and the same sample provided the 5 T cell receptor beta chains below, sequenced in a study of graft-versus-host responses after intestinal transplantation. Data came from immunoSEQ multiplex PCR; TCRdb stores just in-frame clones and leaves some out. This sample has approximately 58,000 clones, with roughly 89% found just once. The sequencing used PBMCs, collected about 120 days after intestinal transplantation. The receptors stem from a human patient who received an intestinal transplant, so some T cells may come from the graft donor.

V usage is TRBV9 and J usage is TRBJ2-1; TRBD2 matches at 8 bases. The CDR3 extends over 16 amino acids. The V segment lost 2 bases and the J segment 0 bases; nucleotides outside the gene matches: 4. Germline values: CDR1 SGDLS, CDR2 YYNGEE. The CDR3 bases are TGTGCCAGCAGCGTGAGCGGGGGCCGCTCCTACAATGAGCAGTTCTTC. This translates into CASSVSGGRSYNEQFF.

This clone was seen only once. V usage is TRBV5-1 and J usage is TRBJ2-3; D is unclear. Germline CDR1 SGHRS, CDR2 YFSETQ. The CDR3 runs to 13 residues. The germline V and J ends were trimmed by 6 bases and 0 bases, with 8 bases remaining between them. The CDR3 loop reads CASKTGSTDTQYF. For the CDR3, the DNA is TGCGCCAGCAAAACCGGCAGCACAGATACGCAGTATTTT.

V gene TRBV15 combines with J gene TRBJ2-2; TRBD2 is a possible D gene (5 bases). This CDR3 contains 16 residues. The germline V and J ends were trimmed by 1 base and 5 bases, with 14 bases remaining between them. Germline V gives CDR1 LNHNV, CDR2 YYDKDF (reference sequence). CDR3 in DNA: TGTGCCACCAGCAGAGGCACAGAGGGTTGGACCGGGGAGCTGTTTTTT. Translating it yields CATSRGTEGWTGELFF.

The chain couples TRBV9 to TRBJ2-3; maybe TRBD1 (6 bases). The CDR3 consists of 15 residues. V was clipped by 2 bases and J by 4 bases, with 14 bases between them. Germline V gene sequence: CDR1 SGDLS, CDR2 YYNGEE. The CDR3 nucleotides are TGTGCCAGCAGCGTTATCAGGGGCGGCGCAGATACGCAGTATTTT. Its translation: CASSVIRGGADTQYF.

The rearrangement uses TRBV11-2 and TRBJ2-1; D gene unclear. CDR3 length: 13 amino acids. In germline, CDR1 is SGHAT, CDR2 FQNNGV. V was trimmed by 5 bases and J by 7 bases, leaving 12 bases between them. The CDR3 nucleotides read TGTGCCAGCAGCGTAGGATCGTGGAATGAGCAGTTCTTC. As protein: CASSVGSWNEQFF.